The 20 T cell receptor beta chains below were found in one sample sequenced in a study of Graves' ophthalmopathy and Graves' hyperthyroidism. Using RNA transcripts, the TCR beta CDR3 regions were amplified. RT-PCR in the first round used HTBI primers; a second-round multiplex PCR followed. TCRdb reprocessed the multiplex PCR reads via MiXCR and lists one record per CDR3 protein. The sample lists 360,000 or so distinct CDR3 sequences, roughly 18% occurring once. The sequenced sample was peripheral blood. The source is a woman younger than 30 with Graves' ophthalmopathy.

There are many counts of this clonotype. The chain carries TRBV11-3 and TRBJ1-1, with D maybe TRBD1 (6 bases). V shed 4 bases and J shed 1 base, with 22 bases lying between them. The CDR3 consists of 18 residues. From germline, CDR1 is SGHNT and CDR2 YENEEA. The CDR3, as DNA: TGTGCCAGCAGCTCCGAATCCCGAGGGGGACTTGGGAACACTGAAGCTTTCTTT. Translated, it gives CASSSESRGGLGNTEAFF.

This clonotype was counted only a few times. The CDR3 nucleotides read TGCGCCAGCAGCTTGATGGTAGCGGGGGGGTTTGCAGGGGCCAACGTCCTGACTTTC. Protein: CASSLMVAGGFAGANVLTF. The rearrangement joins TRBV5-1 to TRBJ2-6; 11 nucleotides line up with TRBD2. The CDR3 is 19 residues long. Trimming removed 1 base from V and 4 bases from J; junction bases left unmatched: 10. CDR1 is SGHRS and CDR2 is YFSETQ in the germline V gene.

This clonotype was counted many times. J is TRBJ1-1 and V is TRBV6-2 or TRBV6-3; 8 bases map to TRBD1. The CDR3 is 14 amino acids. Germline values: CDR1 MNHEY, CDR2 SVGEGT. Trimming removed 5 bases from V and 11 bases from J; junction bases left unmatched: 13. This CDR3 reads CASSPWTGWVVAFF. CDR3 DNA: TGTGCCAGCAGTCCCTGGACAGGGTGGGTTGTCGCTTTCTTT.

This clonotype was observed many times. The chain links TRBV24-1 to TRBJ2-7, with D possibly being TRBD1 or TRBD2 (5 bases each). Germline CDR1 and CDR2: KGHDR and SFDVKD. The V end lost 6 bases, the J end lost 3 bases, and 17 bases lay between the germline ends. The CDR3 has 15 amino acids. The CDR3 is CATSRGQGGNYEQYF. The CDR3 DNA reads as TGTGCCACCAGTCGAGGGCAGGGCGGTAACTACGAGCAGTACTTC.

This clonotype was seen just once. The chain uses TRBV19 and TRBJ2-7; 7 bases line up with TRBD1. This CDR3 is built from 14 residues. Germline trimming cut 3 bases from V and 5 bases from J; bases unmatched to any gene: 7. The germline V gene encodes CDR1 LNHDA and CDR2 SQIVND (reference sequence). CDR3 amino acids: CASSIQGEWNEQYF. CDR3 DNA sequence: TGTGCCAGTAGTATCCAGGGGGAGTGGAACGAGCAGTACTTC. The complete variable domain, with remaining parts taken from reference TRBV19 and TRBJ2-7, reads DGGITQSPKYLFRKEGQNVTLSCEQNLNHDAMYWYRQDPGQGLRLIYYSQIVNDFQKGDIAEGYSVSREKKESFPLTVTSAQKNPTAFYLCASSIQGEWNEQYFGPGTRLTVT.

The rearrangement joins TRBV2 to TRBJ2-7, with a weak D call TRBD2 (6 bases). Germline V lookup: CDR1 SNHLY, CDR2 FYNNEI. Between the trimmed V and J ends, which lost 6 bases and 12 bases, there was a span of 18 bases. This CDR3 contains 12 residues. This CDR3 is CASRGDFLRRYF. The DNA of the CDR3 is TGTGCCAGCAGGGGGGACTTCTTACGGCGGTACTTC.

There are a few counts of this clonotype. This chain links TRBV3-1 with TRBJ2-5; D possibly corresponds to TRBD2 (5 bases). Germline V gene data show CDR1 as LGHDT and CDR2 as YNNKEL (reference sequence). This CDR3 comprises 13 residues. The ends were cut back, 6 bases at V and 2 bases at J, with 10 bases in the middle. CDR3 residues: CASRGSSQETQYF. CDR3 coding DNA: TGTGCCAGCAGAGGGAGCTCTCAAGAGACCCAGTACTTC.

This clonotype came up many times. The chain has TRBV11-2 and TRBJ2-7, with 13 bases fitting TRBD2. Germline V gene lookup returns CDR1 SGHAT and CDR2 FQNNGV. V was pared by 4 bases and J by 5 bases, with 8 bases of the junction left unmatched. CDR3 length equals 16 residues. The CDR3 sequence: CASSSRTSGSWDEQYF. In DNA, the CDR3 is TGTGCCAGCAGCTCCAGGACTAGCGGGAGTTGGGACGAGCAGTACTTC.

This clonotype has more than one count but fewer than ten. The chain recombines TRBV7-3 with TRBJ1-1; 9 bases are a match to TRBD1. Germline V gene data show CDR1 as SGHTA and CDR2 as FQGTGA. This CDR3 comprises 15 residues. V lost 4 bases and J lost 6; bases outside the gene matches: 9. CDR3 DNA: TGTGCCAGCAGCTCTACAGGGGGCGCTGGGGCTGAAGCTTTCTTT. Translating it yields CASSSTGGAGAEAFF.

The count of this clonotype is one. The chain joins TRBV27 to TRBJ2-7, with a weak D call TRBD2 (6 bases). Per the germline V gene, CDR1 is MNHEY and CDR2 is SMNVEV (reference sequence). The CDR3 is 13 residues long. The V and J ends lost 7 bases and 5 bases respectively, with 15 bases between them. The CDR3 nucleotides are TGTGCCAGCAAACGGGGGAACTTAAACGAGCAGTACTTC. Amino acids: CASKRGNLNEQYF.

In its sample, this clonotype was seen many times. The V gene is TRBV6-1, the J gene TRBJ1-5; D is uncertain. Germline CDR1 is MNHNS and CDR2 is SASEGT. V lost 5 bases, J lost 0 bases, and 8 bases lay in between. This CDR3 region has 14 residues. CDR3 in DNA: TGTGCCAGCAGTCCGGATTATAGCAATCAGCCCCAGCATTTT. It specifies CASSPDYSNQPQHF.

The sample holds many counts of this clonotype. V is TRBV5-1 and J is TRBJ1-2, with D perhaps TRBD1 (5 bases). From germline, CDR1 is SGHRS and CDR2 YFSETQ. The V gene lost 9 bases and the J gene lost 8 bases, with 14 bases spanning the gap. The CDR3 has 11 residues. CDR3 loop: CAIYTREGYTF. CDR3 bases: TGCGCCATTTATACCAGGGAAGGCTACACCTTC. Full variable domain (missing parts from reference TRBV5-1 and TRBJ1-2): KAGVTQTPRYLIKTRGQQVTLSCSPISGHRSVSWYQQTPGQGLQFLFEYFSETQRNKGNFPGRFSGRQFSNSRSEMNVSTLELGDSALYLCAIYTREGYTFGSGTRLTVV.

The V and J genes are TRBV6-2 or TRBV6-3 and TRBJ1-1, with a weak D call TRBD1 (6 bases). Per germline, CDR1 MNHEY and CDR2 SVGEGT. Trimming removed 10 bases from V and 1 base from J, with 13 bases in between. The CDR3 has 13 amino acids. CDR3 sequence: CAIRIQGNTEAFF. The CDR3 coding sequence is TGTGCCATCAGGATACAGGGGAACACTGAAGCTTTCTTT.

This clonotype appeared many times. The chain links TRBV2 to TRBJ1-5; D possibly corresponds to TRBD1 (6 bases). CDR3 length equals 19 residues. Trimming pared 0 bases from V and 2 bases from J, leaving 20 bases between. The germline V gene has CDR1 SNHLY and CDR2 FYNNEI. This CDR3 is CASSEALRQGRSGNQPQHF. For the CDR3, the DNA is TGTGCCAGCAGTGAAGCGCTTAGGCAGGGGAGGTCCGGCAATCAGCCCCAGCATTTT.

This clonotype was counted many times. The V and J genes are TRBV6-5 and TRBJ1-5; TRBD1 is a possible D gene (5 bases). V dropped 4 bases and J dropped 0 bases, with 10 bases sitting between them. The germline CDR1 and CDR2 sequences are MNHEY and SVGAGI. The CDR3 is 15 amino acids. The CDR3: CASSSGRYSNQPQHF. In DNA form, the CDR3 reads TGTGCCAGCAGTTCGGGACGGTATAGCAATCAGCCCCAGCATTTT.

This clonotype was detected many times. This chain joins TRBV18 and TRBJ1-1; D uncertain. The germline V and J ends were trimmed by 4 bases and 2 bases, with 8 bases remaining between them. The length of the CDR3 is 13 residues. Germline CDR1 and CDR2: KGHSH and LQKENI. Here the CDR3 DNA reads TGTGCCAGCTCACTTACAACCAACACTGAAGCTTTCTTT. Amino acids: CASSLTTNTEAFF.

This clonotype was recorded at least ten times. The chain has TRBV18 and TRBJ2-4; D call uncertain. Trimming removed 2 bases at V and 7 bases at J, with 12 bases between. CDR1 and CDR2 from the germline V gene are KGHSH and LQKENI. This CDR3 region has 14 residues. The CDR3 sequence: CASSPSLDSNIQYF. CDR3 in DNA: TGTGCCAGCTCACCATCCTTGGATTCGAACATTCAGTACTTC.

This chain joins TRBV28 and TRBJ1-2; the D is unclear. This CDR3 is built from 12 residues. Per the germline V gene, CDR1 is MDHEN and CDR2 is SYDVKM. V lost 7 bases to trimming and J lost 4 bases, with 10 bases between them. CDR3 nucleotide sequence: TGTGCCAGCACCCCGGATGTCTATGGCTACACCTTC. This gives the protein CASTPDVYGYTF.

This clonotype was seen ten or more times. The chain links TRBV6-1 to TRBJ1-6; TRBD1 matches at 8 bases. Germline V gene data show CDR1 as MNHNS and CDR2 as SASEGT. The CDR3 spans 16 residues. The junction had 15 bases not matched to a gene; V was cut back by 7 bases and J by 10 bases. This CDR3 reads CASTLGGRQGRSPLHF. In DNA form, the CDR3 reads TGTGCCAGCACCCTTGGGGGAAGACAGGGGCGGTCACCCCTCCACTTT.

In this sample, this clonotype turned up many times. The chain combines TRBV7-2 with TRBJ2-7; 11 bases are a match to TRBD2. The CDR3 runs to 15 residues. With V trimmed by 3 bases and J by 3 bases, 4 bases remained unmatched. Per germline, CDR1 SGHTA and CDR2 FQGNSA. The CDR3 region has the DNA TGTGCCAGCAGCTTTCTAGCGGGAGGCAACTACGAGCAGTACTTC. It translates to CASSFLAGGNYEQYF.